The clone carrying this TCR beta chain was found once. Participants came from fewer than 25 US areas, aged about 18 to 95 years. Recovered participants had two consecutive negative NP/OP PCR tests, healthcare professional clearance, or symptom resolution. This record comes from a study of blood T cell repertoires in COVID-19. Turning to the study itself: In each case, the material was cDNA or gDNA derived from T cells, B-cell-depleted T cells, or PBMCs.

CDR3 length: 16 residues. Deletions cut 0 bases from V and 7 bases from J, with 14 bases between. In germline, CDR1 is SGDLS, CDR2 YYNGEE. Authors' analysis steps: The assay estimated nucleated cells by amplifying reference gene primers. Some clones are missing from TCRdb's copy, which holds only in-frame ones; the method was immunoSEQ multiplex PCR. V and J calls and clone size are given by that table; D and trimming were obtained from the DNA. The profile shows about 250,000 clones, around 89% of them singletons. This sequence joins TRBV9 and TRBJ1-6, with D possibly TRBD1 on 6 matching bases. The sample comprised PBMCs or T cells enriched from blood (not recorded which). The source is a man aged 35 to 55 who had recovered from COVID-19. CDR3 nucleotides: TGTGCCAGCAGCGTAGGTCTGGACAGTAACAATTCACCCCTCCACTTT. This translates into CASSVGLDSNNSPLHF.